This record looks at one T cell receptor (beta chain) sequence and its context. The sample belongs to a study of CD8 T cells in Susac syndrome. RNA totalling about 0.45 to 1 ug underwent reverse transcription with random hexamers. In TCRdb, the immunoSEQ multiplex PCR reads were re-called with MiXCR into one record per CDR3 protein. The table shows 85,000 to 130,000 distinct CDR3 sequences, with less than 95% occurring only once. Sequences were obtained from CD8+ T cells from PBMCs. The TCR comes from a human donor with Susac syndrome.

The CDR3 coding sequence is TGTGCCAGCAGTTTCGCCCCTGGGACCTATGGCTACACCTTC. Translation gives CASSFAPGTYGYTF. The chain employs TRBV27 and TRBJ1-2; D perhaps matches TRBD1 (5 bases). Germline V gene data show CDR1 as MNHEY and CDR2 as SMNVEV (reference sequence). The CDR3 length is 14 residues. Trimming removed 3 bases from V and 4 bases from J, with 12 bases in between.